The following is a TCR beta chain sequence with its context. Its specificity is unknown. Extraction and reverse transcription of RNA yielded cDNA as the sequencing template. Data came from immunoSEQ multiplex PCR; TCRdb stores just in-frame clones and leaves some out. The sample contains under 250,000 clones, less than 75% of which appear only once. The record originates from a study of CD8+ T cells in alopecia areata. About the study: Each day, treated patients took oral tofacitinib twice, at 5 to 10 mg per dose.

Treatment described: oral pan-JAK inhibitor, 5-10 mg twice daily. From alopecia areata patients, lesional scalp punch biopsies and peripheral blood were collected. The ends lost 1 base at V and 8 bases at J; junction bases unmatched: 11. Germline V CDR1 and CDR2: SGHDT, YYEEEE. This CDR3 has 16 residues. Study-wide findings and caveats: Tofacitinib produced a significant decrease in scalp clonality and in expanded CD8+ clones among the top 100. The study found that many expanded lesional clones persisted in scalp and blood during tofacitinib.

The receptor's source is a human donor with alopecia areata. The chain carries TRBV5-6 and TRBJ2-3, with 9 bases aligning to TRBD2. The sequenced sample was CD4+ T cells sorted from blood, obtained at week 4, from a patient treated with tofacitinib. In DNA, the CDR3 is TGTGCCAGCAGCTTGTACGGCGGGGGGGCCGAAGCTACGCAGTATTTT. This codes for CASSLYGGGAEATQYF.